This T cell receptor (beta chain) was obtained from a study of shared clonotypes between healthy human individuals. The wider study: With ages of 18 to 49, the donors were two women and a few men. Three plates were used per donor for CD4 naive, three for CD4 memory, two for CD8 naive and one for CD8 memory.

Findings and caveats of the study: Since donors were few, the genetic and exposure-history diversity represented was limited.

On this clone itself: Its antigen is not identified.

V was shortened by 0 bases and J by 2 bases, with 8 bases between the two germline ends. Germline V gene sequence: CDR1 SGHAT, CDR2 FQNNGV. This CDR3 comprises 15 residues. The deep-level immunoSEQ assay was used. Sequenced by immunoSEQ multiplex PCR; TCRdb stores in-frame clones only, minus some. The profile shows 2 million to 2.5 million clones, 90% to 95% of them singletons. The sequenced material came from naive CD4+ T cells sorted from blood. Subset indicated: CD45RA+ positively selected. The V and J genes are TRBV11-2 and TRBJ1-3; a weak D match, TRBD1 (5 bases). This TCR derives from a man younger than 35 in good health. The CDR3 is CASSLDGGAGNTIYF. The DNA for the CDR3 is TGTGCCAGCAGCTTAGACGGGGGAGCTGGAAACACCATATATTTT. The complete variable domain, with remaining parts taken from reference TRBV11-2 and TRBJ1-3, reads EAGVAQSPRYKIIEKRQSVAFWCNPISGHATLYWYQQILGQGPKLLIQFQNNGVVDDSQLPKDRFSAERLKGVDSTLKIQPAKLEDSAVYLCASSLDGGAGNTIYFGEGSWLTVV.